These T cell receptor beta chains were read from a single sample in a study of T cell repertoires in cytomegalovirus infection. A single record per CDR3 protein comes from TCRdb applying MiXCR to the reads. The repertoire holds 500,000 to 600,000 distinct CDR3 sequences, 16% seen once, with roughly a quarter in the top ten. Sequenced material: CD8+ T cells from PBMCs. Source of these receptors: a human donor in good health (CMV status not recorded). Some clones in this sample may be carry-over from other donors' samples. Each CDR3 is given with its conserved first and last residue. The D gene is left open where the match is weak. Expanded clones get a size class; other rows say once, few or many, or leave the size out.

TRBD2,TRBJ2-7,few,TRBV5-4,TGTGCCAGCAGCTCTCGACTAGCGACTATGGACGAGCAGTACTTC,CASSSRLATMDEQYF
-,TRBJ1-1,few,TRBV20-1,TGCAGTGCCACTCCAAGAGGGTGGGGTACGAACACTGAAGCTTTCTTT,CSATPRGWGTNTEAFF
-,TRBJ1-1,many,TRBV2,TGTGCCAGCAGACCTGGACCGGGGCTCCCCGAAGCTTTCTTT,CASRPGPGLPEAFF
TRBD2,TRBJ2-1,many,TRBV6-5,TGTGCCAGCAGTTACGGACTAGCGGGATACAATGAGCAGTTCTTC,CASSYGLAGYNEQFF
-,TRBJ2-3,few,TRBV12-3/TRBV12-4,TGTGCCAGCAGTTTATCTCCCGCTAGTGATACGCAGTATTTT,CASSLSPASDTQYF
-,TRBJ1-1,few,TRBV9,TGTGCCAGCAGCGTCGAGGACGGGAACACTGAAGCTTTCTTT,CASSVEDGNTEAFF
-,TRBJ1-1,few,TRBV5-4,TGTGCCAGCAGCTTGGATTGGTTTAGAGAAGTTAACACTGAAGCTTTCTTT,CASSLDWFREVNTEAFF
-,TRBJ1-4,-,TRBV19,TGTGCCAGTAGTATCTACGGGGCTAATGAAAAACTGTTTTTT,CASSIYGANEKLFF
-,TRBJ1-1,-,TRBV9,TGTGCCAGCAGCGTAGCCCCAACCAGACAGGAGAACACTGAAGGTTTCTTT,CASSVAPTRQENTEGFF
-,TRBJ2-1,-,TRBV9,TGTGCCAGCAGCGTAGTAGGGGCCTTGAGGAATGAGCAGTTCTTC,CASSVVGALRNEQFF
TRBD2,TRBJ2-3,many,TRBV12-3/TRBV12-4,TGTGCCAGCAGCCCACTAGCGGGGGTCACAGATACGCAGTATTTT,CASSPLAGVTDTQYF
-,TRBJ2-1,many,TRBV7-2,TGTGCCAGCAGCTTATCGCTAGCTAGGATGAATGAGCAGTTCTTC,CASSLSLARMNEQFF
-,TRBJ1-5,-,TRBV6-2/TRBV6-3,TGTGCCAGCAGTCCTCCAGAGGGTCCAGGGCATTTT,CASSPPEGPGHF
-,TRBJ1-5,-,TRBV27,TGTGCCAGCAGTTTAAATGCAGGGCCGAGCAATCAGCCCCAGCATTTT,CASSLNAGPSNQPQHF
TRBD1,TRBJ2-1,-,TRBV20-1,TGCAGTGCTAGAGATCTTAAGGGACAGGGTTTGAATGAGCAGTTCTTC,CSARDLKGQGLNEQFF
-,TRBJ2-1,few,TRBV29-1,TGCAGGAACGGCGCTTACTCCTACAATGAGCAGTTCTTC,CRNGAYSYNEQFF
-,TRBJ1-2,many,TRBV7-4,TGTGCCAGCGCTACTTCAAACTATGGCTACACCTTC,CASATSNYGYTF
-,TRBJ1-5,-,TRBV12-3/TRBV12-4,TGTGCCAGCAGTTTAGCAGGGGTTGATTATCAGCCCCAGCATTTT,CASSLAGVDYQPQHF
TRBD2,TRBJ2-5,few,TRBV20-1,TGCAGTGCTAGAGATGTGGACGGACTAGCGGGAGGGGTCCCTGAGACCCAGTACTTC,CSARDVDGLAGGVPETQYF
-,TRBJ2-2,few,TRBV6-5,TGTGCCAGCAGCCCTCGGACCCTGGAGAACACCGGGGAGCTGTTTTTT,CASSPRTLENTGELFF
TRBD1,TRBJ2-7,many,TRBV6-1,TGTGCCAGCAGTGGGGGACAGAACACCTACGAGCAGTACTTC,CASSGGQNTYEQYF
-,TRBJ2-7,-,TRBV2,TGTGCCAGCAGTGATGGGCAGGGGCTCTACGAGCAGTACTTC,CASSDGQGLYEQYF
-,TRBJ2-7,-,TRBV24-1,TGTGCCACCATAGGCAGATTCGGACGCGAGCAGTACTTC,CATIGRFGREQYF
-,TRBJ1-5,many,TRBV2,TGTGCCAGCAGCCACACAGATAGCAATCAGCCCCAGCATTTT,CASSHTDSNQPQHF
-,TRBJ1-1,many,TRBV2,TGTGCCAGCAGCGCCGATACTGAAGCTTTCTTT,CASSADTEAFF
-,TRBJ1-5,-,TRBV6-6,TGTGACAGCAGCCCCCTCGGGGGGCGTCAGCCCCAGCATTTT,CDSSPLGGRQPQHF
-,TRBJ2-1,few,TRBV2,TGTGCCGGAACCGGGCCTCACAATGAGCAGTTCTTC,CAGTGPHNEQFF
TRBD2,TRBJ2-7,many,TRBV5-5,TGTGCCAGCAGTGGGACTAGCGGGACAGGGGAGCAGTACTTC,CASSGTSGTGEQYF
-,TRBJ2-6,many,TRBV28,TGTGCCAGCACCCCTTACCGAGGACGGTCCTCTGGGGCCAACGTCCTGACTTTC,CASTPYRGRSSGANVLTF
TRBD2,TRBJ2-7,-,TRBV20-1,TGCAGTGCTCGGACTAGGAACGAGCAGTACTTC,CSARTRNEQYF
-,TRBJ2-3,many,TRBV7-6,TGTGCCAGCAGCTTAATTGCCGGTCAGGCTGGTAGGCTAGATACGCAGTATTTT,CASSLIAGQAGRLDTQYF
-,TRBJ2-1,many,TRBV7-9,TGTGCCAGCAGCTTAGTAACAGGGTGGTTTCAGAATGAGCAGTTCTTC,CASSLVTGWFQNEQFF
-,TRBJ2-7,many,TRBV7-6,TGTGCCAGCAGCATATTGACAGGGAGGAACGAGCAGTACTTC,CASSILTGRNEQYF
TRBD2,TRBJ2-3,many,TRBV11-2,TGTGCCAGCAGCTTAAGTCTAGCGGGAGGATTCACAGATACGCAGTATTTT,CASSLSLAGGFTDTQYF
TRBD2,TRBJ2-5,many,TRBV12-3/TRBV12-4,TGTGCCAGCCAAAAATCGGGGGGATTGGAGACCCAGTACTTC,CASQKSGGLETQYF
-,TRBJ2-4,-,TRBV7-9,TGTGCCAGCAGCTTTACCCCCACTCGCGTGGGAGAGACCAAAAACATTCAGTACTTC,CASSFTPTRVGETKNIQYF
TRBD2,TRBJ2-7,-,TRBV30,TGTGCCTGGAGTGTACTAGCGGGAAGGGAGCAGTACTTC,CAWSVLAGREQYF
TRBD1,TRBJ2-7,few,TRBV5-4,TGTGCCAGCAGCTCGGACAGGAGAACCTACGAGCAGTACTTC,CASSSDRRTYEQYF
TRBD1,TRBJ1-2,many,TRBV7-8,TGTGCCAGCAGCTTATCTCTAGGACAGGTCAACTATGGCTACACCTTC,CASSLSLGQVNYGYTF